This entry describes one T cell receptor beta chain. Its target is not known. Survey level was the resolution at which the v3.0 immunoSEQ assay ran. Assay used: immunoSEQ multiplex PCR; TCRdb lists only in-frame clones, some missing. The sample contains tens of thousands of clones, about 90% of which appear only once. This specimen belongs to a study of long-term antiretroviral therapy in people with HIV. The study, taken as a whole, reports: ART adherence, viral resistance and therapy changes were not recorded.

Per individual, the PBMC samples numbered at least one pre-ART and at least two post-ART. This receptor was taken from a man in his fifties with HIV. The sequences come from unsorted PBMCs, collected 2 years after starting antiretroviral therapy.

In DNA, the CDR3 is TGTGCCACCAGCAGGGGTACCCGACACTACGAGCAGTACTTC. Protein product: CATSRGTRHYEQYF. The chain uses TRBV15 and TRBJ2-7; no firm D call. The CDR3 consists of 14 residues. Germline V gene lookup returns CDR1 LNHNV and CDR2 YYDKDF (reference sequence). The ends were cut back, 3 bases at V and 3 bases at J, with 12 bases in the middle.